The 6 T cell receptor beta chains presented below share a single source sample, sequenced in a study of control samples from healthy donors and cancer patients. TCRdb's copy holds only in-frame clones and misses some; the assay was immunoSEQ multiplex PCR. Of roughly 190,000 clones listed, approximately 90% were seen once; the top ten hold approximately 1.8%. Sequencing was done on a sample of blood. These receptors all come from a young man in good health.

The gene calls are TRBV7-2 and TRBJ2-1; D remains ambiguous. The CDR3 is 11 amino acids. The V end was cut by 5 bases, the J end by 5 bases, with 4 bases between. CDR1 is SGHTA, CDR2 FQGNSA, per germline. The DNA of the CDR3 is TGTGCCAGCAGCCTACACAATGAGCAGTTCTTC. It encodes CASSLHNEQFF. Variable domain in full (rest from reference TRBV7-2 and TRBJ2-1): GAGVSQSPSNKVTEKGKDVELRCDPISGHTALYWYRQSLGQGLEFLIYFQGNSAPDKSGLPSDRFSAERTGGSVSTLTIQRTQQEDSAVYLCASSLHNEQFFGPGTRLTVL.

J is TRBJ2-1 and V is TRBV9, with TRBD2 matching 9 bases. Germline V lookup: CDR1 SGDLS, CDR2 YYNGEE. J gave up 5 bases and V 3 bases, and 15 bases lay outside the gene matches. The CDR3 is made up of 18 amino acids. CDR3 residues: CASSAYLEGLAGHNEQFF. DNA of the CDR3: TGTGCCAGCAGCGCTTATCTCGAAGGGCTAGCGGGACACAATGAGCAGTTCTTC.

This chain joins TRBV7-9 and TRBJ1-2, with a possible D match to TRBD1 (5 bases). Germline values: CDR1 SEHNR, CDR2 FQNEAQ (reference sequence). The V gene lost 4 bases and the J gene lost 6 bases, with 18 bases spanning the gap. This CDR3 region has 15 residues. In DNA form, the CDR3 reads TGTGCCAGCAGCTCAGAAGGGGCTAGGGGTGATGGCTACACCTTC. The encoded protein is CASSSEGARGDGYTF.

In its sample, this clone was seen once. This sequence joins TRBV4-1 and TRBJ2-7; D not certain. The CDR3 sequence is 14 residues long. Germline V gene lookup returns CDR1 MGHRA and CDR2 YSYEKL. Deletions cut 0 bases from V and 3 bases from J, with 9 bases between. The CDR3, as DNA: TGCGCCAGCAGCCAAGATTGGGTTCTCTACGAGCAGTACTTC. Amino acids: CASSQDWVLYEQYF.

The chain links TRBV19 to TRBJ2-1; D might be TRBD2 (5 bases). Germline loops: CDR1 LNHDA, CDR2 SQIVND (reference sequence). This CDR3 comprises 15 residues. Between the trimmed V and J ends, which lost 5 bases and 3 bases, there was a span of 14 bases. The CDR3 DNA sequence: TGTGCCAGTAGTTCGCTAGCCGGAGTCTACAATGAGCAGTTCTTC. Translated, it gives CASSSLAGVYNEQFF.

The chain combines TRBV2 with TRBJ2-1; the D call may be TRBD1 or TRBD2 (6 bases each). This CDR3 is built from 14 residues. V lost 7 bases, J lost 6 bases, and 16 bases lay in between. From germline, CDR1 is SNHLY and CDR2 FYNNEI. CDR3 nucleotide sequence: TGTGCCAGCACCGGCGGGACAAGACTCAATGAGCAGTTCTTC. Its translation is CASTGGTRLNEQFF.